The present T cell receptor beta chain was sequenced within a study of blood T cells in healthy people across ages (dated by TCRdb to between 2015 and 2016). For the wider study: In model experiments, template switching captured about one uniquely barcoded TCR beta cDNA molecule for every two T cells. Using the same blood draw, the study looked at two additional independent replicas of 1 million unique cDNA reads for two donors, one aged 18 to 30 and the other aged 80 or older. Age-related changes in TCR beta repertoire diversity were measured in the study by deep sequencing normalized with unique cDNA molecular identifiers. The donors were divided into four age groups: young (average approximately 16 years), middle-aged (almost 40), aged (around 59) and long-lived (about 90). To avoid experimental bias, donors of different ages were randomly spread across the sequencing lanes.

Results the study describes overall, beyond this receptor: As age increased, observed TCR beta diversity per million T cells dropped in a roughly linear way, and a significant reduction was already evident by age roughly 40. Because the CMV infection status of the donors was unknown, age-related changes in expanded clonotypes may potentially have been confounded. The percentage of naive T cells measured by flow cytometry correlated strongly with observed TCR beta diversity. Compared with the aged group, more naive CD4+ T cells, fewer expanded clones and increased TCR diversity were shown by the long-lived group, suggesting age selection. Estimates of total diversity based on one million sequenced T cells were considered lower bounds and underestimates. Since profiling was done on bulk unsorted PBMCs, naive and antigen-experienced compartments could not be conclusively compared.

V and J are truncated by 4 bases and 2 bases respectively, leaving an intervening sequence of 10 bases. Measured from the cysteine to the phenylalanine, the CDR3 is 15 residues long. The only DNA kept is the CDR3, 45 bases in frame from the first base. CDR1 SGHRS and CDR2 YFSETQ were looked up in the germline V gene. In the case of this clonotype: What antigen it recognizes has not been identified. It has no much larger one-base neighbor in the sample; base qualities were not kept.

The receptor library was made with 5' RACE. The sequencing machine was an Illumina HiSeq 2500. A second 7 to 11 cycle PCR used a sample-barcoded 5' primer and a J-beta primer mix. A unique molecular identifier was introduced onto each TCR beta cDNA molecule by a template-switch 5' adaptor carrying 12 random nucleotides. Each sample yielded at least 2.5 million CDR3-containing paired-end reads. The Mint cDNA synthesis kit, primed by a TRBC-specific oligonucleotide, was used to synthesize first-strand cDNA from all RNA. After uracil-DNA glycosylase treatment, a first 18-cycle PCR used universal primers M1SS and BC2_uni_R on all cDNA. The original methods were these. For normalization, 1 million high-quality reads, each with a distinct molecular identifier, were randomly selected from each sample. Instead of being binned into consensus sequences, reads with shared molecular identifiers were discarded. CDR3 identification, clonotype clustering and error correction used MiTCR with a Q25 quality threshold and the strictest error-elimination algorithm. A nonparametric unseen species model using Euler transformation provided a lower-bound estimate of total TCR beta diversity. TCRdb trimmed the raw reads at Q25, called clones with MiXCR and kept productive beta chains. Duplicate CDR3 protein sequences are folded into a single record with the most common DNA and genes. The V and J calls, along with clone size, are taken from TCRdb and not from the paper's own processing. For this sample there are 730,000 or so distinct CDR3 sequences; 43% appear just once. The ten most abundant clones make up roughly 20% of the sample.

The donors were 40 or so Caucasian individuals from Russia, aged roughly 6 to 100 years, who were systemically healthy. About 10 milliliters of peripheral blood were drawn from each donor into EDTA-treated Vacutainer tubes. Ficoll-Paque density-gradient centrifugation was used to isolate PBMCs, with at least 7 million obtained per sample. Trizol reagent was used to extract total RNA from PBMCs, with at least 6 micrograms per sample. The percentages of naive CD45RAhigh/CD27high T cells were determined by flow cytometry on a PBMC aliquot from every donor. Here the chain combines TRBV5-1 and TRBJ2-6; a tentative D match to TRBD2 spans 6 bases. The source is a woman aged 55 to 70 in good health. The sequenced sample was blood. The CDR3: CASSNGLTGANVLTF. The nucleotide sequence reads TGCGCCAGCAGCAACGGACTAACTGGGGCCAACGTCCTGACTTTC.